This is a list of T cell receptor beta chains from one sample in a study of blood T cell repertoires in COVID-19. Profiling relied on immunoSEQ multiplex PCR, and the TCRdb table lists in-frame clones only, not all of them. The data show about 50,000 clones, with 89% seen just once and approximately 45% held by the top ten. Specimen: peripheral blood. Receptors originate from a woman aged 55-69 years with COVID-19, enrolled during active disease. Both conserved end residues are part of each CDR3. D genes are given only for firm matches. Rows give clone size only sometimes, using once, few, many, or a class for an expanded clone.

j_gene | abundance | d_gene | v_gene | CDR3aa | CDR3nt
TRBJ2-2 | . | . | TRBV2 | CASSRVVTNTGELFF | TGTGCCAGCTCGCGGGTAGTTACGAACACCGGGGAGCTGTTTTTT
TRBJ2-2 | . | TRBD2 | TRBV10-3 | CAISDQRGADTGELFF | TGTGCCATCAGTGACCAGCGGGGGGCCGACACCGGGGAGCTGTTTTTT
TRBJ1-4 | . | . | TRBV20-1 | CSARGPLKLFF | TGCAGTGCCCGAGGGCCTCTAAAACTGTTTTTT
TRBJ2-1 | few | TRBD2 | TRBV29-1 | CSVGPGGGEQFF | TGCAGCGTTGGCCCGGGAGGGGGTGAGCAGTTCTTC
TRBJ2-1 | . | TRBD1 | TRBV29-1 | CSGGTGNGKQFF | TGCAGCGGTGGGACAGGGAATGGAAAGCAGTTCTTC
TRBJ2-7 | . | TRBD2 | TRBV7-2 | CASSLGLADYEQYF | TGTGCCAGCAGCTTGGGACTAGCAGACTACGAGCAGTACTTC
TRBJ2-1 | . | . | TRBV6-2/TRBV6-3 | CASSSIQGNEQFF | TGTGCCAGCAGTTCTATCCAGGGAAATGAGCAGTTCTTC
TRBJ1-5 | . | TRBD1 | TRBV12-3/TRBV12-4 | CATATGWQPQHF | TGTGCCACCGCGACAGGGTGGCAGCCCCAGCATTTT
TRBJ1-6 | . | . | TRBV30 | CAWNEGHYRNSPLHF | TGTGCCTGGAACGAAGGACATTACCGTAATTCACCCCTCCACTTT
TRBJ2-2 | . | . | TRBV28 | CASSLWTANTGELFF | TGTGCCAGCAGTTTATGGACAGCGAACACCGGGGAGCTGTTTTTT
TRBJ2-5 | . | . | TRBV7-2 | CASSLQSRKETQYF | TGTGCCAGCAGCTTACAATCTAGAAAAGAGACCCAGTACTTC
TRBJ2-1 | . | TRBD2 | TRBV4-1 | CASSQESGAGYSYNEQFF | TGCGCCAGCAGCCAAGAATCAGGAGCGGGGTACTCCTACAATGAGCAGTTCTTC
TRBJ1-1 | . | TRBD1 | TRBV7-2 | CASSLNRGNTEAFF | TGTGCCAGCAGCTTAAACAGGGGGAACACTGAAGCTTTCTTT
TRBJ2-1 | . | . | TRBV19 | CASSIYYRVGFGGEQFF | TGTGCCAGTAGTATATACTACAGGGTAGGTTTTGGGGGTGAGCAGTTCTTC
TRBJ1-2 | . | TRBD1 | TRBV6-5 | CASSTGGGYGYTF | TGTGCCAGCAGTACAGGGGGCGGCTATGGCTACACCTTC
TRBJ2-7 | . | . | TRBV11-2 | CASSLGGQIYEQYF | TGTGCCAGCAGCTTGGGGGGACAGATATACGAGCAGTACTTC
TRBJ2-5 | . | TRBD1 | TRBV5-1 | CASSLAAGGPFGETQYF | TGCGCCAGCAGCTTGGCGGCAGGGGGCCCCTTCGGAGAGACCCAGTACTTC
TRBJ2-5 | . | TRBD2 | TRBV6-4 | CASSDIREEQETQYF | TGTGCCAGCAGTGACATCCGGGAGGAGCAAGAGACCCAGTACTTC
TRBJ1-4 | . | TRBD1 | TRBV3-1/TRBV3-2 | CASSQEGDRPREKLFF | TGTGCCAGCAGCCAAGAAGGGGACAGGCCGAGAGAAAAACTGTTTTTT
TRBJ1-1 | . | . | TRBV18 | CASSTSDFNTEAFF | TGTGCCAGCTCCACTTCCGACTTTAACACTGAAGCTTTCTTT
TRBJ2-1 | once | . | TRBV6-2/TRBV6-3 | CASSYSSSSYNEQFF | TGTGCCAGCAGTTACTCCTCGAGCTCCTACAATGAGCAGTTCTTC
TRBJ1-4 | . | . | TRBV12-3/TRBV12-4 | CASSEDGNEKLFF | TGTGCCAGCTCCGAGGATGGGAATGAAAAACTGTTTTTT
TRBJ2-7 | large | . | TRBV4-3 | CASSPVRGGANEQYF | TGCGCCAGCAGCCCAGTTCGAGGGGGGGCCAACGAGCAGTACTTC
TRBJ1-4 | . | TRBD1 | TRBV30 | CAWRQTRDRGFRKDEKLFF | TGTGCCTGGAGACAGACCCGGGACAGGGGGTTTAGAAAGGATGAAAAACTGTTTTTT
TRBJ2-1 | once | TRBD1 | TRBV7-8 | CASSLVGTGNEQFF | TGTGCCAGCAGCTTAGTGGGGACAGGGAATGAGCAGTTCTTC
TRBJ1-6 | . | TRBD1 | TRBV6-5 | CASSIRQGQGSPLHF | TGTGCCAGCAGTATCCGACAGGGACAGGGTTCACCCCTCCACTTT
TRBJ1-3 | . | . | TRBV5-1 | CASSLAPGNDGNTIYF | TGCGCCAGCAGCTTGGCCCCGGGAAACGACGGAAACACCATATATTTT
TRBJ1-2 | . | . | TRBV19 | CASSIRGSGGYTF | TGTGCCAGTAGTATCCGGGGATCGGGAGGCTACACCTTC